This T cell receptor beta chain was documented in a study of control samples from healthy donors and cancer patients. Sequencing used immunoSEQ multiplex PCR; TCRdb keeps in-frame clones, though not all of them. The repertoire holds roughly 100,000 clones, about 89% seen once, with about 7.8% in the top ten. This TCR derives from a man aged 30 to 45 in good health. The specimen sequenced was blood.

The CDR3 loop is CASSLTSSGNTIYF. CDR3 DNA sequence: TGTGCCAGCAGTTTAACCAGCTCTGGAAACACCATATATTTT. This rearrangement joins TRBV27 to TRBJ1-3; D remains unclear. CDR1 MNHEY and CDR2 SMNVEV come from the germline V gene (reference sequence). This CDR3 has 14 amino acids. V was trimmed by 2 bases and J by 0 bases, leaving 5 bases between them.